This TCR beta chain was observed in a study of graft-versus-host responses after intestinal transplantation. Across the whole study: Every recipient had anti-thymocyte globulin induction and about three years of tacrolimus plus steroids.

Germline CDR1 reads MDHEN; CDR2 reads SYDVKM. Trimming cost V 4 bases and J 4 bases; bases outside gene matches: 6. The CDR3 contains 14 residues. TCRdb keeps only in-frame clones here, not all; method: immunoSEQ multiplex PCR. Of fewer than 30,000 clones in the sample, approximately 93% were seen once. Study observations and caveats: The recipient marrow held GvH clones, and some of them showed up first in ileum or blood. High graft-versus-host to host-versus-graft clonal ratios were seen in allografts of patients with graft-donor T cell macrochimerism.

In regard to this clone: Its cognate antigen is unknown.

This rearrangement joins TRBV28 to TRBJ2-7; 8 bases fit TRBD1. The TCR comes from a human patient who received an intestinal transplant, so some T cells may come from the graft donor. The specimen comprised PBMCs, sampled approximately 69 days after intestinal transplant. The CDR3 reads CASSYGTGPYEQYF. Here the CDR3 DNA reads TGTGCCAGCAGTTACGGGACAGGACCATACGAGCAGTACTTC.